These 29 T cell receptor beta chains were all obtained from the same sample, sequenced in a study of blood T cells in healthy people across ages. Primers used in a second PCR of roughly 7 to 12 cycles were a sample-barcoded 5' primer and a J-beta primer mix. TCRdb redid the calling of the 5' RACE reads with MiXCR, one entry per CDR3 protein. This table holds about 680,000 distinct CDR3 sequences, about half found once. The specimen sequenced was blood. The receptors shown here come from a woman aged 60-75 years in good health.

This clonotype came up a few times. The chain has TRBV10-3 and TRBJ2-4; tentatively, D is TRBD2 (6 bases). The J call is doubtful: the DNA matches TRBJ2-7 better. Germline lookup yields CDR1 ENHRY and CDR2 SYGVKD. The CDR3 is made up of 12 amino acids. The CDR3 loop reads CAIRGGIYEQYF. CDR3 bases: TGTGCCATCCGTGGGGGGATTTACGAGCAGTACTTC.

This chain uses TRBV20-1 with TRBJ2-3, with 10 bases aligning to TRBD2. CDR1 is DFQATT, CDR2 SNEGSKA, per germline (reference sequence). Trimming cost V 5 bases and J 0 bases; bases outside gene matches: 5. CDR3 length: 15 amino acids. This chain's CDR3 is CSAGRTSGSTDTQYF. The DNA of the CDR3 is TGCAGTGCTGGCAGGACTAGCGGTAGCACAGATACGCAGTATTTT.

About this clonotype itself: With a much larger clone just one base away, this may be a read error. This sequence joins TRBV9 and TRBJ2-7; 8 bases fit TRBD1. The CDR3 covers 14 residues. CDR1 is SGDLS and CDR2 is YYNGEE in the germline V gene. With V trimmed by 4 bases and J by 6 bases, 9 bases remained unmatched. The DNA of the CDR3 is TGTGCCAGCAGCCGATGGGACAGGCTCGGCGAGCAGTACTTC. Its translation is CASSRWDRLGEQYF.

CDR3 nucleotides: TGCAGTACGGTCAGGGGGGACTATGGCTACACCTTC. Translation: CSTVRGDYGYTF. V gene TRBV20-1 combines with J gene TRBJ1-2; 7 bases agree with TRBD1. CDR3 size: 12 residues. The trim removed 8 bases at V and 3 bases at J, leaving 6 bases unmatched. Looked up from germline, CDR1 is DFQATT and CDR2 is SNEGSKA (reference sequence).

The chain links TRBV7-3 to TRBJ2-5, with 12 bases identical to TRBD2. Trimming removed 5 bases from V and 11 bases from J; junction bases left unmatched: 9. The CDR3 has 14 amino acids. The V gene's germline CDR1 is SGHTA and CDR2 FQGTGA. In DNA, the CDR3 is TGTGCCAGCAGCCGAGGACTAGCGGGAAATGAGCAGTACTTC. It specifies CASSRGLAGNEQYF.

The chain carries TRBV4-3 and TRBJ1-6, with a possible D match to TRBD1 (5 bases). Germline CDR1 is LGHNA and CDR2 is YSLEER. The CDR3 sequence is 16 residues long. Trimming cost V 2 bases and J 9 bases, with 17 bases left between them. The CDR3 DNA is TGCGCCAGCAGCCAAAACCGGGACCCGACAATTTCACCCCTCCACTTT. Translated, it gives CASSQNRDPTISPLHF.

The V call is TRBV20-1, the J call TRBJ1-2; tentatively, D is TRBD1 (6 bases). The CDR3 length is 13 residues. V lost 2 bases, J lost 4 bases, and 11 bases lay in between. Germline V lookup: CDR1 DFQATT, CDR2 SNEGSKA (reference sequence). The CDR3 reads CSARRTASYGYTF. The CDR3 coding sequence is TGCAGTGCTAGACGGACAGCGAGCTATGGCTACACCTTC.

The rearrangement joins TRBV4-1 to TRBJ2-4; 9 bases agree with TRBD1. The CDR3 is made up of 14 amino acids. Germline V gene lookup returns CDR1 MGHRA and CDR2 YSYEKL. V lost 2 bases to trimming and J lost 7 bases; unmatched junction nucleotides: 3. The CDR3 DNA is TGCGCCAGCAGCCAATTACAGGGGGCGAACATTCAGTACTTC. Encoded protein: CASSQLQGANIQYF.

This clonotype was found a few times. The rearrangement links TRBV7-2 to TRBJ2-3; 9 bases are shared with TRBD1. The germline CDR1 and CDR2 sequences are SGHTA and FQGNSA. Trimming at V came to 0 bases and at J to 4 bases, leaving 5 bases not matched to a gene. This CDR3 comprises 16 residues. The CDR3, as DNA: TGTGCCAGCAGCTTAGCTGGACAGGGGTTCGCAGATACGCAGTATTTT. Translated, it gives CASSLAGQGFADTQYF.

This clonotype was counted between two and nine times. V is TRBV6-2 or TRBV6-3 and J is TRBJ2-7, with a weak D call TRBD2 (6 bases). This CDR3 has 14 amino acids. Germline lookup yields CDR1 MNHEY and CDR2 SVGEGT. V lost 5 bases and J lost 6, with 17 bases in between. Here the CDR3 DNA reads TGTGCCAGCAGTCTGACTAGATTCCCTCCCGAGCAGTACTTC. Amino acids: CASSLTRFPPEQYF.

This clonotype was recorded once. The J gene is TRBJ2-3, the V gene TRBV7-2; perhaps TRBD2 as D (6 bases). This CDR3 is 17 amino acids long. CDR1 and CDR2 (germline): SGHTA, FQGNSA. The V end was cut by 6 bases, the J end by 2 bases, with 21 bases between. The CDR3 is CASRYPIPGLPTDTQYF. CDR3 DNA: TGTGCCAGCAGATATCCTATCCCGGGACTCCCCACAGATACGCAGTATTTT.

The CDR3 protein is CSARKGVVGTQETQYF. The DNA for the CDR3 is TGCAGTGCTAGAAAGGGTGTGGTAGGGACCCAAGAGACCCAGTACTTC. The gene calls are TRBV20-1 and TRBJ2-5; possibly TRBD1 or TRBD2 for D (5 bases each). Germline-derived CDR1 and CDR2 are DFQATT and SNEGSKA (reference sequence). Trimming pared 2 bases from V and 1 base from J, leaving 17 bases between. This CDR3 region has 16 residues.

This rearrangement joins TRBV29-1 to TRBJ2-7; 7 bases align to TRBD2. Germline-derived CDR1 and CDR2 are SQVTM and ANQGSEA. With 7 bases clipped from V and 6 bases from J, the junction kept 6 bases outside the gene matches. The CDR3 runs to 11 residues. The CDR3: CSAGGSFEQYF. The CDR3 region has the DNA TGCAGCGCTGGCGGGAGTTTCGAGCAGTACTTC.

The rearrangement uses TRBV7-2 and TRBJ2-5, with a tentative D call TRBD1 (5 bases). Germline loops: CDR1 SGHTA, CDR2 FQGNSA. This CDR3 is built from 15 residues. Trimming removed 0 bases at V and 0 bases at J, with 8 bases between. CDR3 DNA sequence: TGTGCCAGCAGCTTAGCTATAGGGGACCAAGAGACCCAGTACTTC. The encoded protein is CASSLAIGDQETQYF.

The V gene is TRBV14, the J gene TRBJ2-3; D is possibly TRBD1 or TRBD2 (5 bases each). The germline gives CDR1 SGHDN, CDR2 FVKESK. This CDR3 contains 14 residues. Trimming left V 4 bases short and J 4 bases short, with 12 bases between. CDR3 residues: CASSPTLGADTQYF. The CDR3 DNA reads as TGTGCCAGCAGCCCAACACTGGGGGCAGATACGCAGTATTTT.

The genes are TRBV27 and TRBJ1-6; perhaps TRBD1 as D (5 bases). CDR3 size: 13 residues. The germline gives CDR1 MNHEY, CDR2 SMNVEV (reference sequence). The V gene lost 6 bases and the J gene lost 14 bases, with 17 bases spanning the gap. CDR3 coding DNA: TGTGCCAGCAGGACGCACGTCAGGGAATCCCTCCACTTT. It yields the protein CASRTHVRESLHF.

This clonotype was detected only a few times. The junction departs from the called germline gene at one end, perhaps through a read error. The CDR3 spells CASSQARELYYEQYF. The DNA of the CDR3 is TGCGCCAGCAGTCAAGCTCGAGAGCTGTACTACGAGCAGTACTTC. V is TRBV4-3 and J is TRBJ2-7, with D unresolved. Germline loops: CDR1 LGHNA, CDR2 YSLEER. This CDR3 is 15 amino acids long.

This chain links TRBV7-6 with TRBJ2-5; TRBD2 might be the D (5 bases). The length of the CDR3 is 18 residues. V was clipped by 0 bases and J by 4 bases, with 21 bases between them. Per germline, CDR1 SGHVS and CDR2 FNYEAQ. The CDR3 sequence is CASSLAGRLAKRRETQYF. The CDR3 region has the DNA TGTGCCAGCAGCTTAGCGGGCCGGCTAGCTAAGAGGCGAGAGACCCAGTACTTC.

The chain employs TRBV20-1 and TRBJ2-7, with D perhaps TRBD2 (6 bases). CDR1 DFQATT and CDR2 SNEGSKA come from the germline V gene (reference sequence). Deletions cut 5 bases from V and 3 bases from J, with 17 bases between. The CDR3 runs to 14 residues. CDR3 region: CSAQPGELLYEQYF. The CDR3, as DNA: TGCAGTGCTCAGCCGGGGGAGCTACTCTACGAGCAGTACTTC.

The rearrangement joins TRBV5-1 to TRBJ2-7, with TRBD1 identical over 7 bases. This CDR3 comprises 14 residues. With V trimmed by 4 bases and J by 2 bases, 6 bases remained unmatched. The germline CDR1 and CDR2 sequences are SGHRS and YFSETQ. This CDR3 reads CASSSYRGTYEQYF. The CDR3 bases are TGCGCCAGCAGCAGTTACAGGGGAACCTACGAGCAGTACTTC. The full variable domain, completed using reference TRBV5-1 and TRBJ2-7, is KAGVTQTPRYLIKTRGQQVTLSCSPISGHRSVSWYQQTPGQGLQFLFEYFSETQRNKGNFPGRFSGRQFSNSRSEMNVSTLELGDSALYLCASSSYRGTYEQYFGPGTRLTVT.

This clonotype turned up a few times. The chain joins TRBV5-1 to TRBJ2-7; tentatively, D is TRBD1 (7 bases). The CDR3 length is 16 residues. The V gene lost 4 bases and the J gene lost 0 bases, with 17 bases spanning the gap. Looked up from germline, CDR1 is SGHRS and CDR2 is YFSETQ. CDR3 region: CASSPRGELSSYEQYF. CDR3 coding DNA: TGCGCCAGCAGCCCCAGGGGGGAGCTTAGCTCCTACGAGCAGTACTTC. The variable domain in full, completed from reference TRBV5-1 and TRBJ2-7, reads KAGVTQTPRYLIKTRGQQVTLSCSPISGHRSVSWYQQTPGQGLQFLFEYFSETQRNKGNFPGRFSGRQFSNSRSEMNVSTLELGDSALYLCASSPRGELSSYEQYFGPGTRLTVT.

The V gene is TRBV20-1, the J gene TRBJ2-7, with D perhaps matching TRBD1 (6 bases). Trimming took off 6 bases at V and 3 bases at J, with 15 bases between the two ends. Germline CDR1 DFQATT, CDR2 SNEGSKA (reference sequence). The CDR3 length is 13 residues. The CDR3 loop is CSAIRQVIYEQYF. For the CDR3, the DNA is TGCAGTGCAATCAGACAGGTTATCTACGAGCAGTACTTC.

The chain has TRBV5-4 and TRBJ1-4; TRBD1 matches 7 bases. The CDR3 is 15 residues long. V lost 4 bases, J lost 8 bases, and 11 bases stayed unmatched. The germline V gene encodes CDR1 SGHNT and CDR2 YYREEE (reference sequence). This chain's CDR3 is CASSLQGRHREKLFF. As DNA, the CDR3 is TGTGCCAGCAGCCTACAGGGGCGTCATCGCGAAAAACTGTTTTTT.

Comment on this clonotype: This sequence may be a read error, since a much larger clone differs from it by one base. The chain has TRBV27 and TRBJ2-1; 10 bases map to TRBD2. The J call could be wrong; TRBJ2-7 is a better fit for the DNA end. The length of the CDR3 is 14 residues. Per germline, CDR1 MNHEY and CDR2 SMNVEV (reference sequence). The CDR3 region has the DNA TGTGCCAGCGGGGGACTAGCGAATTACAATGAGCAGTACTTC. Its protein is CASGGLANYNEQYF.

This clonotype was picked up a small number of times. The V call is TRBV7-2, the J call TRBJ1-6; a weak D match, TRBD1 (5 bases). Germline V gives CDR1 SGHTA, CDR2 FQGNSA. The CDR3 is 15 residues long. Trimming stripped 6 bases from V and 4 bases from J, with 13 bases between. Written as DNA, the CDR3 is TGTGCCAGCAGTCCCCTGGACAAATATAATTCACCCCTCCACTTT. As protein: CASSPLDKYNSPLHF.

This clonotype was seen more than once but under ten times. This chain links TRBV20-1 with TRBJ1-1; perhaps TRBD1 as D (5 bases). This CDR3 spans 14 amino acids. CDR1 is DFQATT and CDR2 is SNEGSKA in the germline V gene (reference sequence). V was pared by 4 bases and J by 3 bases, with 15 bases between. The CDR3 here is CSATPQVAYTEAFF. The CDR3 nucleotides read TGCAGTGCTACCCCACAGGTAGCCTACACTGAAGCTTTCTTT.

This chain links TRBV20-1 with TRBJ2-3; D remains unclear. The CDR3 is 12 amino acids. V lost 6 bases and J 0 bases, leaving 7 bases between the germline ends. CDR1 and CDR2 from the germline V gene are DFQATT and SNEGSKA (reference sequence). CDR3 DNA: TGCAGTGCGGTTCCTAGCACAGATACGCAGTATTTT. Protein: CSAVPSTDTQYF.

V usage is TRBV10-3 and J usage is TRBJ2-1; tentative D call: TRBD2 (5 bases). The CDR3 extends over 13 amino acids. The V gene lost 4 bases and the J gene lost 5 bases, with 9 bases spanning the gap. Germline lookup yields CDR1 ENHRY and CDR2 SYGVKD. This CDR3 reads CAISGVANNEQFF. The CDR3 bases are TGTGCCATCAGTGGGGTAGCGAACAATGAGCAGTTCTTC.

This clonotype was observed a few times. J is TRBJ2-5 and V is TRBV6-1, with 7 bases that match TRBD2. Germline V CDR1 and CDR2: MNHNS, SASEGT. The CDR3 runs 15 residues. With 7 bases clipped from V and 4 bases from J, the junction kept 12 bases outside the gene matches. CDR3 amino acids: CASNPNGGVPETQYF. CDR3 bases: TGTGCCAGCAACCCGAATGGGGGGGTTCCAGAGACCCAGTACTTC.